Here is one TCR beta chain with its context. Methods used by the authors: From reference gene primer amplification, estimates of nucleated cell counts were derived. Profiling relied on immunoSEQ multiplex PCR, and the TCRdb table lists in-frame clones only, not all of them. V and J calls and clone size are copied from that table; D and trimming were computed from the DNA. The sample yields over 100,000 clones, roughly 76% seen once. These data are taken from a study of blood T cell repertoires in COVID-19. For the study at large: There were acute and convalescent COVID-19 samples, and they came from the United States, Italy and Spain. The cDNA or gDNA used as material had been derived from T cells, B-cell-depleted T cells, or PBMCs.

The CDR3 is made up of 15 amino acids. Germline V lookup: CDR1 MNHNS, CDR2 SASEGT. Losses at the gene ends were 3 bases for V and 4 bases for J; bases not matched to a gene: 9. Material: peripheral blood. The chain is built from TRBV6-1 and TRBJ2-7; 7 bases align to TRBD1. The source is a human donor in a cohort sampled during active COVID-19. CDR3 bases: TGTGCCAGCAGTGACGGCTTCGACAGGGATTACGAGCAGTACTTC. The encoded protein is CASSDGFDRDYEQYF.